Listed below are T cell receptor beta chains from one sample, sequenced in a study of blood T cell repertoires in COVID-19. Assay: immunoSEQ multiplex PCR; the TCRdb copy retains only in-frame clones and omits some. The table records roughly 100,000 clones, roughly 78% of them present only once. The specimen was peripheral blood. The origin of the receptors is a woman of 80 years or more with active or convalescent COVID-19. The CDR3 runs from the conserved cysteine through the conserved F or W. The D gene is left open where the match is weak. Expanded clones get a size class; other rows say once, few or many, or leave the size out.

NA NA TRBJ2-1 TRBV28 CASRTGLFYNEQFF TGTGCCAGCAGGACGGGACTGTTCTACAATGAGCAGTTCTTC
NA TRBD1 TRBJ1-2 TRBV6-1 CASSEAYDRGDYGYTF TGTGCCAGCAGTGAAGCGTATGACAGGGGGGACTATGGCTACACCTTC
NA TRBD2 TRBJ2-1 TRBV7-2 CASSGGTGLARNEQFF TGTGCCAGCAGCGGAGGGACGGGACTAGCCCGGAATGAGCAGTTCTTC
NA NA TRBJ2-2 TRBV9 CASSVTETFTTGELFF TGTGCCAGCAGCGTAACCGAGACTTTTACCACCGGGGAGCTGTTTTTT
NA TRBD1 TRBJ2-3 TRBV5-1 CASSLGDRGDTQYF TGTGCCAGCAGCTTGGGGGACAGGGGAGATACGCAGTATTTT
once NA TRBJ1-1 TRBV6-6 CASLRGGSGTEAFF TGTGCCAGCCTGCGGGGGGGTTCAGGGACTGAAGCTTTCTTT
NA NA TRBJ2-7 TRBV15 CATSRGGGSSYEQYF TGTGCCACCAGCAGAGGAGGCGGAAGCTCCTACGAGCAGTACTTC
NA TRBD1 TRBJ1-5 TRBV6-5 CASSPDRGFNQPQHF TGTGCCAGCAGCCCCGACAGGGGATTCAATCAGCCCCAGCATTTT
NA TRBD2 TRBJ2-3 TRBV13 CASSLRTSGSPSTDTQYF TGTGCCAGCAGCTTAAGGACTAGCGGGTCCCCTAGCACAGATACGCAGTATTTT
NA TRBD1 TRBJ1-5 TRBV19 CASSIGTGRNQPQHF TGTGCCAGTAGTATAGGGACAGGCCGAAATCAGCCCCAGCATTTT
NA NA TRBJ1-1 TRBV5-1 CASSLFRGRGAKAFF TGTGCCAGCAGCTTATTCCGGGGGAGAGGGGCGAAAGCTTTCTTT
NA NA TRBJ1-5 TRBV19 CASSKGYQPQHF TGTGCCAGTAGTAAGGGGTATCAGCCCCAGCATTTT
NA NA TRBJ2-2 TRBV6-2/TRBV6-3 CASSYSRAGELFF TGTGCCAGTAGTTACTCGCGGGCCGGGGAGCTGTTTTTT
NA TRBD1 TRBJ1-2 TRBV19 CASSITATGADGYTF TGTGCCAGTAGTATAACCGCGACAGGGGCCGATGGCTACACCTTC
NA TRBD1 TRBJ1-2 TRBV3-1/TRBV3-2 CASSSGQGANYGYTF TGTGCCAGCAGCTCAGGACAGGGGGCAAATTATGGCTACACCTTC
NA NA TRBJ2-1 TRBV28 CASSSPLGGGLNNEQFF TGTGCCAGCAGTTCACCCCTCGGGGGAGGCCTAAACAATGAGCAGTTCTTC
NA TRBD2 TRBJ2-6 TRBV11-2 CASSPRLAGGVANVLTF TGTGCCAGCAGCCCTAGGCTAGCGGGAGGGGTGGCCAACGTCCTGACTTTC
NA NA TRBJ2-2 TRBV5-1 CASTTGDSGNTGELFF TGCGCCAGCACTACAGGGGATAGCGGGAACACCGGGGAGCTGTTTTTT
NA NA TRBJ2-1 TRBV19 CASTPSSGWSYNEQFF TGTGCCAGTACCCCTTCGAGCGGGTGGTCCTACAATGAGCAGTTCTTC
NA NA TRBJ2-7 TRBV2 CASRLNLPQGEQYF TGTGCCAGCAGACTAAACCTTCCTCAGGGCGAGCAGTACTTC
NA TRBD2 TRBJ2-2 TRBV29-1 CSVGLASETGELFF TGCAGCGTGGGACTAGCATCCGAGACCGGGGAGCTGTTTTTT
NA NA TRBJ1-1 TRBV5-1 CASSLESVRGSTEAFF TGCGCCAGCAGCTTGGAGTCGGTCAGGGGTAGCACTGAAGCTTTCTTT
NA TRBD2 TRBJ2-1 TRBV6-4 CASSESGLVINEQFF TGTGCCAGCAGTGAATCGGGACTAGTAATCAATGAGCAGTTCTTC
NA TRBD2 TRBJ2-6 TRBV30 CAWSVPAGGPSGANVLTF TGTGCCTGGAGTGTACCCGCGGGAGGGCCTTCTGGGGCCAACGTCCTGACTTTC
NA TRBD2 TRBJ2-2 TRBV5-6 CASSLVAGGNTGELFF TGTGCCAGCAGCTTGGTTGCGGGAGGGAATACCGGGGAGCTGTTTTTT
many NA TRBJ2-7 TRBV4-1 CASSQDQGPRYEQYF TGCGCCAGCAGCCAAGATCAGGGGCCGCGCTACGAGCAGTACTTC